What follows are 18 T cell receptor beta chains derived from one specimen sequenced in a study of CD8 T cells in Susac syndrome. It was with random hexamers that roughly 0.5 to 1 ug RNA was reverse transcribed. TCRdb redid the calling of the immunoSEQ multiplex PCR reads with MiXCR, one entry per CDR3 protein. The sample includes 150,000 to 200,000 distinct CDR3 sequences, around 96% seen only once; the top ten take over 0.12%. The sample comprised CD4+ T cells from PBMCs. All receptors come from a human donor in good health.

The genes are TRBV29-1 and TRBJ1-2, with TRBD1 identical over 9 bases. This CDR3 is 17 amino acids long. Germline V lookup: CDR1 SQVTM, CDR2 ANQGSEA. Trimming cost V 6 bases and J 6 bases; bases outside gene matches: 20. The CDR3 region is CSVSGTGTSNSRDGYTF. The CDR3 DNA reads TGCAGCGTCTCCGGGACAGGGACTTCGAATTCCAGAGATGGCTACACCTTC.

J is TRBJ2-7 and V is TRBV2; TRBD1 agrees at 7 bases. Germline values: CDR1 SNHLY, CDR2 FYNNEI. CDR3 length equals 12 residues. The trim removed 8 bases at V and 4 bases at J, leaving 5 bases unmatched. The CDR3 region is CASGEQGYEQYF. The CDR3 DNA reads TGTGCCAGCGGGGAACAGGGGTACGAGCAGTACTTC.

This chain links TRBV6-2 or TRBV6-3 with TRBJ1-2; D call uncertain. CDR3 size: 14 residues. V shed 5 bases and J shed 4 bases, with 14 bases lying between them. Germline V CDR1 and CDR2: MNHEY, SVGEGT. This CDR3 is CASSPSKGGYGYTF. The CDR3 nucleotides are TGTGCCAGCAGTCCGAGTAAGGGCGGCTATGGCTACACCTTC.

J is TRBJ2-5 and V is TRBV29-1; D remains ambiguous. Germline V gives CDR1 SQVTM, CDR2 ANQGSEA. Trimming pared 6 bases from V and 4 bases from J, leaving 12 bases between. The CDR3 runs to 12 residues. CDR3 nucleotide sequence: TGCAGCGTCGATCGCGGCGGAGAGACCCAGTACTTC. This encodes CSVDRGGETQYF.

The J gene is TRBJ2-3, the V gene TRBV15; D gene uncertain. The CDR3 length is 16 residues. Germline-derived CDR1 and CDR2 are LNHNV and YYDKDF (reference sequence). The V end lost 1 base, the J end lost 5 bases, and 16 bases lay between the germline ends. Here the CDR3 DNA reads TGTGCCACCAGCAGAGGAATGACCGCTTCGGGAGATACGCAGTATTTT. This gives the protein CATSRGMTASGDTQYF.

The CDR3 DNA follows: TGTGCCAGTAGTATCGGTGGGACCGGGGAGCTGTTTTTT. This codes for CASSIGGTGELFF. V and J are TRBV19 and TRBJ2-2; D ambiguous. With 3 bases removed from V and 5 bases from J, the gap between germline ends came to 7 bases. CDR3 length: 13 residues. The germline gives CDR1 LNHDA, CDR2 SQIVND (reference sequence).

The chain employs TRBV19 and TRBJ1-1; D not resolved. Germline V gene data show CDR1 as LNHDA and CDR2 as SQIVND (reference sequence). V gave up 1 base and J gave up 4 bases, with 4 bases separating them. The CDR3 has 12 residues. The CDR3 DNA reads TGTGCCAGTAGTATAGGAAGCACTGAAGCTTTCTTT. Translated, it gives CASSIGSTEAFF.

The chain carries TRBV6-5 and TRBJ1-6; unclear D gene. Germline lookup yields CDR1 MNHEY and CDR2 SVGAGI. V was shortened by 5 bases and J by 6 bases, with 8 bases between the two germline ends. There are 13 residues in the CDR3. In DNA, the CDR3 is TGTGCCAGCAGTGAAGACGGTAATTCACCCCTCCACTTT. Its translation: CASSEDGNSPLHF.

This clonotype is a singleton in its sample. The chain employs TRBV7-9 and TRBJ1-6; D is perhaps TRBD1 (5 bases). Germline CDR1 is SEHNR and CDR2 is FQNEAQ (reference sequence). V was clipped by 5 bases and J by 5 bases, with 10 bases between them. The CDR3 loop spans 14 amino acids. The CDR3 reads CASSPGRNNSPLHF. CDR3 DNA: TGTGCCAGCAGCCCGGGACGGAATAATTCACCCCTCCACTTT.

The sample holds one count of this clonotype. The gene calls are TRBV12-3 or TRBV12-4 and TRBJ1-2, with D unresolved. This CDR3 contains 12 residues. The germline V and J ends were trimmed by 6 bases and 4 bases, with 9 bases remaining between them. The CDR3 loop reads CASSPTSYGYTF. CDR3 bases: TGTGCCAGCAGCCCGACATCCTATGGCTACACCTTC.

The V gene is TRBV20-1, the J gene TRBJ2-7, with D tentatively TRBD2 (6 bases). The CDR3 is made up of 13 amino acids. Trimming pared 1 base from V and 7 bases from J, leaving 14 bases between. Germline loops: CDR1 DFQATT, CDR2 SNEGSKA (reference sequence). The CDR3 bases are TGCAGTGCTAGAGGAATAGCGGTGGGGGAGCAGTACTTC. This translates into CSARGIAVGEQYF.

This chain's CDR3 is CASGLQGAREQYF. CDR3 coding DNA: TGTGCCAGCGGTTTACAGGGGGCGCGTGAGCAGTACTTC. This chain connects TRBV6-2 or TRBV6-3 to TRBJ2-7, with 9 bases aligning to TRBD1. The J segment lost 7 bases and the V segment lost 8 bases, leaving 9 bases of the junction unmatched. CDR1 and CDR2 (germline): MNHEY, SVGEGT. The CDR3 extends over 13 amino acids.

The chain links TRBV7-2 to TRBJ2-1; D is perhaps TRBD2 (6 bases). The CDR3 is made up of 15 amino acids. CDR1 is SGHTA, CDR2 FQGNSA, per germline. Trimming removed 5 bases from V and 10 bases from J, with 21 bases in between. The CDR3 loop is CASSPGSSGWREQFF. The CDR3 DNA sequence: TGTGCCAGCAGCCCCGGTTCGAGCGGGTGGCGCGAGCAGTTCTTC. Full variable domain (missing parts from reference TRBV7-2 and TRBJ2-1): GAGVSQSPSNKVTEKGKDVELRCDPISGHTALYWYRQSLGQGLEFLIYFQGNSAPDKSGLPSDRFSAERTGGSVSTLTIQRTQQEDSAVYLCASSPGSSGWREQFFGPGTRLTVL.

The chain links TRBV28 to TRBJ1-2; perhaps TRBD1 as D (5 bases). The V end lost 0 bases, the J end lost 7 bases, and 6 bases lay between the germline ends. Germline loops: CDR1 MDHEN, CDR2 SYDVKM. The CDR3 totals 12 residues. The CDR3 reads CASSLWQGGYTF. Written as DNA, the CDR3 is TGTGCCAGCAGTTTATGGCAGGGTGGCTACACCTTC.

This chain connects TRBV20-1 to TRBJ1-1; D not certain. Germline V gene lookup returns CDR1 DFQATT and CDR2 SNEGSKA (reference sequence). Deletions cut 2 bases from V and 5 bases from J, with 6 bases between. CDR3 size: 11 residues. CDR3 coding DNA: TGCAGTGCTAGACTGGAAACTGAAGCTTTCTTT. Translation: CSARLETEAFF.

The chain combines TRBV2 with TRBJ2-3; 9 bases line up with TRBD2. J lost 2 bases, V lost 6 bases, and 9 bases had no gene match. From germline, CDR1 is SNHLY and CDR2 FYNNEI. The CDR3 loop spans 16 amino acids. The CDR3 reads CASSPGTSSATDTQYF. The CDR3 DNA reads as TGTGCCAGCAGCCCCGGGACTAGCTCTGCCACAGATACGCAGTATTTT.

The chain has TRBV27 and TRBJ1-2; D may be TRBD1 (6 bases). The CDR3 sequence is 13 residues long. The ends were cut back, 3 bases at V and 7 bases at J, with 12 bases in the middle. CDR1 is MNHEY and CDR2 is SMNVEV in the germline V gene (reference sequence). The CDR3 reads CASSFGGGFGYTF. CDR3 sequence (DNA): TGTGCCAGCAGTTTTGGGGGGGGCTTTGGCTACACCTTC.

This clonotype came up once. The chain links TRBV30 to TRBJ2-3, with D hard to call. Germline V CDR1 and CDR2: GTSNPN, SVGIG (reference sequence). The CDR3 totals 14 residues. V was clipped by 1 base and J by 1 base, with 9 bases between them. CDR3 coding DNA: TGTGCCTGGAGTGCCGGGCTTCGCACAGATACGCAGTATTTT. It codes for CAWSAGLRTDTQYF.